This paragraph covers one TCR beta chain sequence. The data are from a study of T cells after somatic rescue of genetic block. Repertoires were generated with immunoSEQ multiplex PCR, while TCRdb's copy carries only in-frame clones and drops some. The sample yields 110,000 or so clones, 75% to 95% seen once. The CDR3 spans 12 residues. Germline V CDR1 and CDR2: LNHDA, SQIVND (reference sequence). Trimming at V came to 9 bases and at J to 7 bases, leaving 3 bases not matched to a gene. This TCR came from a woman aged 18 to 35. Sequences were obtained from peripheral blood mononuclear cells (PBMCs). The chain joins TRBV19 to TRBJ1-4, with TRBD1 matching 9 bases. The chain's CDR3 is CASRDRVEKLFF. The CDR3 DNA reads TGTGCCAGCCGGGACAGGGTTGAAAAACTGTTTTTT.